This record looks at one T cell receptor (beta chain) sequence and its context. Antigen unknown. Its ends do not fully match the called genes, so a read error is possible. The authors ran a second PCR of about 6 to 12 cycles using a sample-barcoded 5' primer and a J-beta primer mix. Using its own MiXCR run on the 5' RACE reads, TCRdb lists one record per CDR3 protein. The sample comprises 780,000 or so distinct CDR3 sequences, approximately 53% of which are singletons, and 41% rests with the top ten. The record originates from a study of blood T cells in healthy people across ages. Study-wide results and caveats: Naive T cell percentage showed a strong correlation with the diversity of TCR beta.

CDR1 and CDR2 (germline): DFQATT, SNEGSKA (reference sequence). This CDR3 is built from 14 residues. Source material: blood. J is TRBJ2-1 and V is TRBV20-1; 7 nucleotides agree with TRBD2. TRBJ2-7 explains the end of the DNA better; the J call may be wrong. The receptor's source is a man older than 75 in good health. This CDR3 is CNARGAGPYNEQYF. The CDR3 DNA sequence: TGCAATGCTAGAGGAGCGGGGCCCTACAATGAGCAGTACTTC.